These 10 T cell receptor beta chains were all obtained from the same sample, sequenced in a study of blood T cells in healthy people across ages. Next came a second PCR, run for about 6 to 12 cycles, which used a sample-barcoded 5' primer along with a J-beta primer mix. TCRdb reprocessed the 5' RACE reads with MiXCR, giving one entry per CDR3 protein. The sample holds under 1,100,000 distinct CDR3 sequences, 20% to 25% seen once. The same specimen was also included in a second study, on T cells of mothers and their children.

The sequencing sample was made of blood. These receptors came from a girl aged 2-10 years in good health.

The chain is built from TRBV11-3 and TRBJ1-2; unclear D gene. There are 16 residues in the CDR3. Trimming removed 3 bases from V and 4 bases from J, with 18 bases in between. Germline lookup yields CDR1 SGHNT and CDR2 YENEEA. CDR3 sequence: CASSFGEGKKGYGYTF. CDR3 sequence (DNA): TGTGCCAGCAGCTTTGGGGAGGGAAAAAAAGGCTATGGCTACACCTTC.

V usage is TRBV12-3 or TRBV12-4 and J usage is TRBJ1-4, with D uncertain. The CDR3 spans 15 residues. The V and J ends lost 2 bases and 8 bases respectively, with 15 bases between them. The CDR3 loop is CASSLQAGLGEKLFF. The CDR3 DNA is TGTGCCAGCAGTTTACAGGCGGGTTTAGGGGAAAAACTGTTTTTT.

As regards this clonotype: One end of the junction is discordant with germline, which a read error may explain. The V call is TRBV10-3, the J call TRBJ1-2; weak D call: TRBD1 (5 bases). Germline CDR1 ENHRY, CDR2 SYGVKD. The CDR3 consists of 14 residues. For the CDR3, the DNA is TGTGCCATCGGTGACTCGACAGAGAACTATGGCTACACCTTC. Protein product: CAIGDSTENYGYTF.

This chain uses TRBV7-9 with TRBJ2-1, with TRBD2 identical over 9 bases. Trimming removed 5 bases from V and 7 bases from J; junction bases left unmatched: 15. CDR3 length: 17 amino acids. Per germline, CDR1 SEHNR and CDR2 FQNEAQ (reference sequence). The chain's CDR3 is CASSTTGLALGVNEQFF. The CDR3, as DNA: TGTGCCAGCAGCACAACGGGACTAGCACTAGGGGTAAATGAGCAGTTCTTC.

This chain joins TRBV29-1 and TRBJ1-2; 9 positions agree with TRBD1. This CDR3 has 14 amino acids. The ends lost 5 bases at V and 2 bases at J; junction bases unmatched: 6. The germline V gene encodes CDR1 SQVTM and CDR2 ANQGSEA. CDR3 coding DNA: TGCAGCGTTACTTCCGGGACAGGGAACTATGGCTACACCTTC. Protein sequence: CSVTSGTGNYGYTF.

This clonotype showed up just a few times. The chain is built from TRBV6-6 and TRBJ2-7; possibly TRBD2 for D (5 bases). Germline CDR1 reads MNHNY; CDR2 reads SVGAGI (reference sequence). The CDR3 loop spans 12 amino acids. V was trimmed by 9 bases and J by 3 bases, leaving 12 bases between them. The DNA of the CDR3 is TGTGCCAGTGGACTGCGTAACTACGAGCAGTACTTC. This encodes CASGLRNYEQYF.

The chain has TRBV29-1 and TRBJ2-5, with TRBD2 identical over 8 bases. The CDR3 totals 13 residues. Unmatched junction bases numbered 4, after V lost 5 bases and J lost 2 bases. Germline V gene lookup returns CDR1 SQVTM and CDR2 ANQGSEA. The CDR3 sequence is CSVITSGQETQYF. The CDR3 bases are TGCAGCGTTATAACTAGCGGACAAGAGACCCAGTACTTC.

This clonotype showed up just a few times. This chain links TRBV20-1 with TRBJ2-5; no definite D call. Per germline, CDR1 DFQATT and CDR2 SNEGSKA (reference sequence). There are 15 residues in the CDR3. The V gene lost 1 base and the J gene lost 5 bases, with 17 bases spanning the gap. The CDR3 nucleotides read TGCAGTGCTAGAGGCCCGTCCCCCCCCGAGGAGACCCAGTACTTC. It translates to CSARGPSPPEETQYF.

In its sample, this clonotype was seen a few times. The rearrangement uses TRBV27 and TRBJ2-7; D is unclear. CDR1 is MNHEY and CDR2 is SMNVEV in the germline V gene (reference sequence). The CDR3 has 13 amino acids. Trimming took off 0 bases at V and 2 bases at J, with 5 bases between the two ends. The CDR3, as DNA: TGTGCCAGCAGTTTATCCCAGCCCTACGAGCAGTACTTC. Translating it yields CASSLSQPYEQYF.

This clonotype was seen a single time. The rearrangement joins TRBV6-5 to TRBJ2-6; 7 positions match TRBD2. This CDR3 has 18 residues. Germline CDR1 reads MNHEY; CDR2 reads SVGAGI. Unmatched junction bases numbered 5, after V lost 0 bases and J lost 0 bases. The CDR3 loop is CASSYSLADHSGANVLTF. In DNA, the CDR3 is TGTGCCAGCAGTTACTCTCTAGCGGACCACTCTGGGGCCAACGTCCTGACTTTC.